A selection of T cell receptor beta chains follows, all from one sample in a study of T cell responses to AZD1222 COVID-19 vaccine. The table came from immunoSEQ multiplex PCR; TCRdb's copy has only in-frame clones and leaves some out. This sample yields around 78,000 clones, of which roughly 90% are seen a single time; over 1.1% belongs to the top ten. This specimen was peripheral blood, taken 28 days after the second AZD1222 dose. Every receptor here comes from an adult who received the AZD1222 COVID-19 vaccine. CDR3s leave out the opening cysteine and the closing phenylalanine or tryptophan. Each record gives: J gene, CDR3 length, V gene, CDR3 protein.

j_gene: TRBJ1-2
len: 11
v_gene: TRBV6-2/TRBV6-3
CDR3aa: ASSLSPAYGYT

j_gene: TRBJ2-5
len: 15
v_gene: TRBV10-3
CDR3aa: AIKNGLAGGLQETQY

j_gene: TRBJ1-5
len: 11
v_gene: TRBV5-5
CDR3aa: ASSLARSQPQH

j_gene: TRBJ1-6
len: 12
v_gene: TRBV6-5
CDR3aa: ASSQGGGYSPLH

j_gene: TRBJ1-6
len: 13
v_gene: TRBV2
CDR3aa: ASSVGGTSRSPLH

j_gene: TRBJ2-5
len: 11
v_gene: TRBV6-4
CDR3aa: ASSRGAGETQY

j_gene: TRBJ2-7
len: 12
v_gene: TRBV6-5
CDR3aa: ASKGGQGLYEQY

j_gene: TRBJ2-2
len: 13
v_gene: TRBV5-6
CDR3aa: ASSLPSPGPGELF

j_gene: TRBJ1-5
len: 12
v_gene: TRBV7-9
CDR3aa: ASSRGTVDQPQH

j_gene: TRBJ2-2
len: 13
v_gene: TRBV7-3
CDR3aa: ASSLTGQYTGELF

j_gene: TRBJ1-1
len: 9
v_gene: TRBV25-1
CDR3aa: ASSEGGEAF

j_gene: TRBJ2-7
len: 11
v_gene: TRBV4-3
CDR3aa: ASSQDLQYEQY

j_gene: TRBJ1-1
len: 12
v_gene: TRBV7-2
CDR3aa: ASSSTGGYTEAF

j_gene: TRBJ1-3
len: 14
v_gene: TRBV19
CDR3aa: ASSIGGTVSGNTIY

j_gene: TRBJ1-2
len: 12
v_gene: TRBV5-1
CDR3aa: ASSPGPLGGGYT

j_gene: TRBJ1-2
len: 12
v_gene: TRBV18
CDR3aa: ASSPGTDDYGYT

j_gene: TRBJ2-7
len: 12
v_gene: TRBV10-3
CDR3aa: ATLGGVGAYEQY

j_gene: TRBJ2-2
len: 11
v_gene: TRBV6-5
CDR3aa: ASSFSRAGELF

j_gene: TRBJ1-2
len: 12
v_gene: TRBV28
CDR3aa: ASAEGTGRNGYT

j_gene: TRBJ2-1
len: 15
v_gene: TRBV9
CDR3aa: ASSVDPAGSYYNEQF

j_gene: TRBJ2-2
len: 14
v_gene: TRBV9
CDR3aa: ASSVGRGMSTGELF

j_gene: TRBJ1-6
len: 14
v_gene: TRBV5-6
CDR3aa: ASSLVRGPYNSPLH

j_gene: TRBJ1-2
len: 15
v_gene: TRBV9
CDR3aa: ASSVSAGGAYSEGYT

j_gene: TRBJ1-1
len: 14
v_gene: TRBV15
CDR3aa: ATSRDRGGANTEAF

j_gene: TRBJ1-5
len: 15
v_gene: TRBV19
CDR3aa: ASSIDRAARFNQPQH

j_gene: TRBJ1-5
len: 11
v_gene: TRBV7-2
CDR3aa: ASVEGATGPQH

j_gene: TRBJ2-5
len: 13
v_gene: TRBV5-6
CDR3aa: ASSLTSGGRETQY

j_gene: TRBJ1-2
len: 12
v_gene: TRBV27
CDR3aa: ASSLSQGGYGYT

j_gene: TRBJ2-7
len: 13
v_gene: TRBV14
CDR3aa: ASSPRGQGVYEQY

j_gene: TRBJ2-7
len: 9
v_gene: TRBV24-1
CDR3aa: ATSTSYEQY

j_gene: TRBJ2-7
len: 11
v_gene: TRBV6-2/TRBV6-3
CDR3aa: ASSYPASYEQY

j_gene: TRBJ2-7
len: 15
v_gene: TRBV29-1
CDR3aa: SVIPNPGAASSYEQY

j_gene: TRBJ1-2
len: 9
v_gene: TRBV30
CDR3aa: AWSVQVRGT

j_gene: TRBJ1-4
len: 12
v_gene: TRBV28
CDR3aa: ASRPGQSFEKLF

j_gene: TRBJ1-5
len: 10
v_gene: TRBV7-9
CDR3aa: ASGTGAGPQH

j_gene: TRBJ2-7
len: 15
v_gene: TRBV9
CDR3aa: ASSVGWDRAHSYEQY

j_gene: TRBJ1-2
len: 9
v_gene: TRBV30
CDR3aa: ASSSGGGYT

j_gene: TRBJ2-7
len: 13
v_gene: TRBV18
CDR3aa: ASSPGLFEGYEQY

j_gene: TRBJ1-5
len: 15
v_gene: TRBV6-2/TRBV6-3
CDR3aa: ASSSLEGYDSNQPQH

j_gene: TRBJ2-1
len: 13
v_gene: TRBV10-1
CDR3aa: ASSAKRPQDNEQF

j_gene: TRBJ1-4
len: 14
v_gene: TRBV18
CDR3aa: ASSPFRAGGDEKLF

j_gene: TRBJ1-1
len: 13
v_gene: TRBV4-1
CDR3aa: ASSQANLPGGEAF

j_gene: TRBJ1-6
len: 13
v_gene: TRBV5-1
CDR3aa: ASSLALGENSPLH